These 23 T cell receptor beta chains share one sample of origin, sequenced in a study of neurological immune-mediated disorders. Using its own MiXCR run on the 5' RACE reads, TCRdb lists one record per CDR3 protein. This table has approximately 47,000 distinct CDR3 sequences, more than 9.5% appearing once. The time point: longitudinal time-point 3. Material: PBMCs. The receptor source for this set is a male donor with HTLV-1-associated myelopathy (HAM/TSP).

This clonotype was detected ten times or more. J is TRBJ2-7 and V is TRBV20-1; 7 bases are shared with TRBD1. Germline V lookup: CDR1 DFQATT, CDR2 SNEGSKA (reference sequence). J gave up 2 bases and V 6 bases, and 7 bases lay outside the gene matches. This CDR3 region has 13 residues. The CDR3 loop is CSALDRRPYEQYF. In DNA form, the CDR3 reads TGCAGTGCCCTGGACAGGCGGCCCTACGAGCAGTACTTC.

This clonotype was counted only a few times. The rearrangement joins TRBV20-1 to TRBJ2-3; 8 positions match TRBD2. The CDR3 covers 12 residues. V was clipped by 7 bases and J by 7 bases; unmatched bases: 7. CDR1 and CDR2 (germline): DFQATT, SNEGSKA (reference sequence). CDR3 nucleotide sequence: TGCAGTGGACTAGCGCGGCCACATACGCAGTATTTT. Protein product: CSGLARPHTQYF.

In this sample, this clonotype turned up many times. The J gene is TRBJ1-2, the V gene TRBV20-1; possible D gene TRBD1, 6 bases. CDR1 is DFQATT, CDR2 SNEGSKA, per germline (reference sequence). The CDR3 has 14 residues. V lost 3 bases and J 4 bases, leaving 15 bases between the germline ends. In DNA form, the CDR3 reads TGCAGTGCTAGTGTCACAGGGTTGGGCTATGGCTACACCTTC. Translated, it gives CSASVTGLGYGYTF.

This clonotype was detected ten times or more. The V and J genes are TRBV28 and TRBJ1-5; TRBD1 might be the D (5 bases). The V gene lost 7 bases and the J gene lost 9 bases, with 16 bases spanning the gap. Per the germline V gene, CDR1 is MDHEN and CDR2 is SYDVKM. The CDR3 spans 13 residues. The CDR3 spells CASIGTVAWPQHF. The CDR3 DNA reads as TGTGCCAGCATCGGGACCGTAGCTTGGCCCCAGCATTTT.

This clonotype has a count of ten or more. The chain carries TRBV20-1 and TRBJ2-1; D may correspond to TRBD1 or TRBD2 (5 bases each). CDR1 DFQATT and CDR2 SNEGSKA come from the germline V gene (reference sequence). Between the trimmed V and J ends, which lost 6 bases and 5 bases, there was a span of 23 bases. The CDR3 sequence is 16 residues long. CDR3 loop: CSAPTRGPANHNEQFF. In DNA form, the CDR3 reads TGCAGTGCCCCGACTCGGGGACCTGCTAACCACAATGAGCAGTTCTTC.

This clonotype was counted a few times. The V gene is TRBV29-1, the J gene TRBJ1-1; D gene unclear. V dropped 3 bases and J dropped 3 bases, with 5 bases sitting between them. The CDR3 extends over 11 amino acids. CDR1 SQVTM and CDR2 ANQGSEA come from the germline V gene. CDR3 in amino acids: CSVDGYTEAFF. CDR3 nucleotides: TGCAGCGTTGACGGGTACACTGAAGCTTTCTTT.

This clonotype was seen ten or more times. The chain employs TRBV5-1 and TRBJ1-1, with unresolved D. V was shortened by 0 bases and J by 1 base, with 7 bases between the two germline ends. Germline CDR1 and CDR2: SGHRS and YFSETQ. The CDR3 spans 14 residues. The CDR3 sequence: CASSLASGNTEAFF. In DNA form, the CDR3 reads TGCGCCAGCAGCTTGGCCTCAGGGAACACTGAAGCTTTCTTT.

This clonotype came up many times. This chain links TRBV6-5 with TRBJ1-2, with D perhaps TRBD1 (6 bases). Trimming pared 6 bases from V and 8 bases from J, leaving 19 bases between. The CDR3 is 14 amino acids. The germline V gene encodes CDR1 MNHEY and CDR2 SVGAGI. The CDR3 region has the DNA TGTGCCAGCAGCTACACGGGGGGGGCACACGGCTACACCTTC. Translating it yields CASSYTGGAHGYTF.

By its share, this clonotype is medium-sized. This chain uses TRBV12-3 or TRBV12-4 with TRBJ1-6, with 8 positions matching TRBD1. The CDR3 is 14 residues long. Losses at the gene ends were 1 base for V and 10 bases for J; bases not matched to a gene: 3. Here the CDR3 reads CASSLGTGRSPLHF. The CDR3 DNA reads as TGTGCCAGCAGTTTAGGGACAGGGAGGTCACCCCTCCACTTT.

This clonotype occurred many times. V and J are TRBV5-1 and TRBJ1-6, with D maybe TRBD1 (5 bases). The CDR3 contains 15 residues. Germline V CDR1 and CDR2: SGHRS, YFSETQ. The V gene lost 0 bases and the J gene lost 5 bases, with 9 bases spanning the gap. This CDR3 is CASSLEQVNNSPLHF. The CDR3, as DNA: TGCGCCAGCAGCTTGGAACAGGTTAATAATTCACCCCTCCACTTT.

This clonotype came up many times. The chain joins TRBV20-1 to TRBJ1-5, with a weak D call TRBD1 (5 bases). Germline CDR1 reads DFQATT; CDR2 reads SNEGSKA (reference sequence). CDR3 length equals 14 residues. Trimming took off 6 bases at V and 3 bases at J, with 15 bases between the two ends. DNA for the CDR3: TGCAGTGCAATACAGGCCACTTCCAATCAGCCCCAGCATTTT. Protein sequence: CSAIQATSNQPQHF.

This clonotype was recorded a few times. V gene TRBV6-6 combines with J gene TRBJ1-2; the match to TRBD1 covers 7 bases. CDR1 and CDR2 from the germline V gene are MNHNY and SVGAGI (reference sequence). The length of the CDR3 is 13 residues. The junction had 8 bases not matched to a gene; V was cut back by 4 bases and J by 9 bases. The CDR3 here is CASSFPGGGSYTF. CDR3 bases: TGTGCCAGCAGTTTTCCAGGGGGAGGGAGCTACACCTTC.

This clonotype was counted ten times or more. CDR3 DNA: TGCAGTCCCCGAGGTTCTTACAATTCACCCCTCCACTTT. Translation gives CSPRGSYNSPLHF. The chain employs TRBV20-1 and TRBJ1-6; no clear D gene. The CDR3 is 13 amino acids. The germline V gene has CDR1 DFQATT and CDR2 SNEGSKA (reference sequence). The germline V and J ends were trimmed by 8 bases and 7 bases, with 15 bases remaining between them.

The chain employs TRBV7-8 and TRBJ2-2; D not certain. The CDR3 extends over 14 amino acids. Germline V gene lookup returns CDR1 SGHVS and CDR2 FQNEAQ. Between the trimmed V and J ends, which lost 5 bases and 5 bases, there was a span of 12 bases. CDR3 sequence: CASSPLARTGELFF. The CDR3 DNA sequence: TGTGCCAGCAGCCCTTTGGCGCGAACCGGGGAGCTGTTTTTT.

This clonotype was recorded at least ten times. The CDR3 here is CASSGLAPRNGVPEETQYF. DNA for the CDR3: TGTGCCAGCAGCGGGTTAGCGCCCCGGAACGGAGTTCCCGAGGAGACCCAGTACTTC. The rearrangement links TRBV7-9 to TRBJ2-5; tentatively, D is TRBD2 (5 bases). The CDR3 runs to 19 residues. CDR1 is SEHNR and CDR2 is FQNEAQ in the germline V gene (reference sequence). V lost 5 bases, J lost 5 bases, and 30 bases lay in between.

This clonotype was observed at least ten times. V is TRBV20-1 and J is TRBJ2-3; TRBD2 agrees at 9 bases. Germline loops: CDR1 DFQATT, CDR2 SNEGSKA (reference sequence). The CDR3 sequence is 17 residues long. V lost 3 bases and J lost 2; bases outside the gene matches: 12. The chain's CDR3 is CSARRSGLAWPTDTQYF. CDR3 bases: TGCAGTGCTAGGCGATCGGGACTAGCTTGGCCCACAGATACGCAGTATTTT.

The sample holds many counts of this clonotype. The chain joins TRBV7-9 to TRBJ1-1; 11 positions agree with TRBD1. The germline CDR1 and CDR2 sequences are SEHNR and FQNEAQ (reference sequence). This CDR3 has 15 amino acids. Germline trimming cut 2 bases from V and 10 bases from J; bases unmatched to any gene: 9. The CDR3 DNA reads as TGTGCCAGCAGCTTAACGGGACAGGGGGGGTTAGGAGCTTTCTTT. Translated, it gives CASSLTGQGGLGAFF. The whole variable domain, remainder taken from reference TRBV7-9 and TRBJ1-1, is DTGVSQNPRHKITKRGQNVTFRCDPISEHNRLYWYRQTLGQGPEFLTYFQNEAQLEKSRLLSDRFSAERPKGSFSTLEIQRTEQGDSAMYLCASSLTGQGGLGAFFGQGTRLTVV.

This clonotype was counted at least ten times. The CDR3 here is CATSDPTGGRTGELFF. The CDR3 nucleotides read TGTGCCACCAGTGATCCCACGGGGGGAAGAACCGGGGAGCTGTTTTTT. The chain couples TRBV24-1 to TRBJ2-2; 7 bases agree with TRBD2. In germline, CDR1 is KGHDR, CDR2 SFDVKD. The CDR3 is 16 amino acids. V dropped 3 bases and J dropped 5; count of bases not matched to a gene: 8.

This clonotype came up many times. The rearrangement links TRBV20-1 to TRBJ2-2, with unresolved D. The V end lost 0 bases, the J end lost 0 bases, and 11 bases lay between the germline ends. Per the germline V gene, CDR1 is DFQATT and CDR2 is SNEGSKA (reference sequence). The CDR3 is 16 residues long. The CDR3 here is CSARDPGTSNTGELFF. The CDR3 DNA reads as TGCAGTGCTAGAGATCCTGGAACATCGAACACCGGGGAGCTGTTTTTT.

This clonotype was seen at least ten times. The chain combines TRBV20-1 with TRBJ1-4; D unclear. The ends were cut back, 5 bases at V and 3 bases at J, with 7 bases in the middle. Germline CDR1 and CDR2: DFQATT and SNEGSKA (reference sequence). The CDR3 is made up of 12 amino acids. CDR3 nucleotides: TGCAGTGCTTATTTGGCTAATGAAAAACTGTTTTTT. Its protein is CSAYLANEKLFF.

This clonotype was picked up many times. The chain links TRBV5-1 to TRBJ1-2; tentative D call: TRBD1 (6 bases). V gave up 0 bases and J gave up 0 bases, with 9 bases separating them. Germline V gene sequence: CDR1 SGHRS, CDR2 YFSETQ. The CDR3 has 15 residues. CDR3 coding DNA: TGCGCCAGCAGCTTGGGGGACACCTCTAACTATGGCTACACCTTC. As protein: CASSLGDTSNYGYTF.

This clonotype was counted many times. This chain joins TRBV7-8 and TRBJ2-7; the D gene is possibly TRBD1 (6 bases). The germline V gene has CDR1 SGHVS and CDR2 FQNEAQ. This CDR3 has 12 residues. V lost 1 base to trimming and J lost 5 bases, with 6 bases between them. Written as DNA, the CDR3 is TGTGCCAGCAGCTTAGAGGGGGACGAGCAGTACTTC. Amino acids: CASSLEGDEQYF.

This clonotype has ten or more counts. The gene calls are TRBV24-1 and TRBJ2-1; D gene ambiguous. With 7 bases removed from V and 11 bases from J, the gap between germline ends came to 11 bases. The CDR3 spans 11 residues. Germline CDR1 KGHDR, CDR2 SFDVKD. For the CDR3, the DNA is TGTGCCACCAGCAACCCCCAACAGCAGTTCTTC. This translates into CATSNPQQQFF.